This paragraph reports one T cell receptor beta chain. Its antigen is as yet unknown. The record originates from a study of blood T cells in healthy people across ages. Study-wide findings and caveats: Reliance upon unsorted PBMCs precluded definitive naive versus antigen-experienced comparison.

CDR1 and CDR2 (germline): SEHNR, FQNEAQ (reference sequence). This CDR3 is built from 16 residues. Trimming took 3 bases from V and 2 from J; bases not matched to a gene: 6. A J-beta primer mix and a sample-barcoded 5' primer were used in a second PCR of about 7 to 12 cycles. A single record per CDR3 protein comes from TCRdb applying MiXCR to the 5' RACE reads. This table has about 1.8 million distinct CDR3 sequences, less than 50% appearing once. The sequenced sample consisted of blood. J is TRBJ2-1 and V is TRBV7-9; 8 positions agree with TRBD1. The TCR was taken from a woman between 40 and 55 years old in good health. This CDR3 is CASSFTTGVTYNEQFF. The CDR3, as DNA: TGTGCCAGCAGCTTTACGACAGGGGTGACCTACAATGAGCAGTTCTTC.